The 13 T cell receptor beta chains below come from one sample, sequenced in a study of T cell changes during pregnancy in multiple sclerosis. TCRdb keeps only in-frame clones here, not all; method: immunoSEQ multiplex PCR. The top ten clones hold roughly 6.1% of a sample with about 38,000 clones, roughly 91% of them seen once. The sample was CD8+ T cells from peripheral blood mononuclear cells, taken in the second trimester of pregnancy. These receptors were taken from a female donor with multiple sclerosis, enrolled in a pregnancy study.

The chain recombines TRBV2 with TRBJ2-1; 12 bases align to TRBD2. This CDR3 spans 15 amino acids. The V gene's germline CDR1 is SNHLY and CDR2 FYNNEI. The junction had 5 bases not matched to a gene; V was cut back by 5 bases and J by 6 bases. The CDR3 bases are TGTGCCAGCAGTTCTAGCGGGGGGGCTTTCAATGAGCAGTTCTTC. Protein sequence: CASSSSGGAFNEQFF.

This sequence joins TRBV9 and TRBJ1-1; 7 positions match TRBD1. V lost 3 bases to trimming and J lost 8 bases; unmatched junction nucleotides: 7. The CDR3 contains 13 residues. Germline values: CDR1 SGDLS, CDR2 YYNGEE. CDR3 in DNA: TGTGCCAGCAGCGGAGGGACAGTTGGAGAAGCTTTCTTT. This gives the protein CASSGGTVGEAFF.

The chain has TRBV19 and TRBJ1-5; 8 bases match TRBD1. With 5 bases clipped from V and 0 bases from J, the junction kept 3 bases outside the gene matches. Per germline, CDR1 LNHDA and CDR2 SQIVND (reference sequence). The CDR3 length is 15 residues. Written as DNA, the CDR3 is TGTGCCAGTAGTTTGACAGGGGATAGCAATCAGCCCCAGCATTTT. Its translation is CASSLTGDSNQPQHF.

In regard to this clone: At the DNA level, this CDR3 is encoded by other sequences in the same sample as well. The rearrangement uses TRBV4-1 and TRBJ1-2; possible D gene TRBD1, 5 bases. CDR3 size: 14 residues. V was trimmed by 0 bases and J by 3 bases, leaving 8 bases between them. CDR1 MGHRA and CDR2 YSYEKL come from the germline V gene. CDR3 region: CASSQDRGDYGYTF. DNA for the CDR3: TGCGCCAGCAGCCAAGATCGGGGGGACTATGGCTACACCTTC.

The chain links TRBV15 to TRBJ2-3; D may be TRBD2 (6 bases). CDR1 is LNHNV and CDR2 is YYDKDF in the germline V gene (reference sequence). Trimming removed 5 bases at V and 1 base at J, with 19 bases between. The CDR3 length is 17 residues. This CDR3 reads CATSARQPGLGTDTQYF. The CDR3 DNA reads as TGTGCCACCAGCGCAAGACAGCCGGGACTCGGCACAGATACGCAGTATTTT.

V gene TRBV5-6 combines with J gene TRBJ2-3; 7 nucleotides match TRBD1. There are 15 residues in the CDR3. Germline V gene sequence: CDR1 SGHDT, CDR2 YYEEEE. V shed 3 bases, J shed 3 bases, and the junction held 7 bases outside the gene matches. The CDR3 here is CASSCRGFETDTQYF. The CDR3, as DNA: TGTGCCAGCAGCTGCAGGGGGTTTGAGACAGATACGCAGTATTTT.

The chain combines TRBV7-7 with TRBJ2-1, with TRBD1 matching 9 bases. Germline loops: CDR1 SSHAT, CDR2 FNYEAQ (reference sequence). J lost 8 bases, V lost 5 bases, and 10 bases had no gene match. The length of the CDR3 is 15 residues. The CDR3 bases are TGTGCCAGCAGCCCCCGACGGACAGGGGTGCATGAGCAGTTCTTC. The encoded protein is CASSPRRTGVHEQFF. The whole variable domain, filled in from reference TRBV7-7 and TRBJ2-1, reads GAGVSQSPRYKVTKRGQDVTLRCDPISSHATLYWYQQALGQGPEFLTYFNYEAQPDKSGLPSDRFSAERPEGSISTLTIQRTEQRDSAMYRCASSPRRTGVHEQFFGPGTRLTVL.

This clone was seen once. V gene TRBV11-3 combines with J gene TRBJ1-6; perhaps TRBD1 as D (6 bases). The germline CDR1 and CDR2 sequences are SGHNT and YENEEA. This CDR3 has 14 residues. Trimming took off 3 bases at V and 9 bases at J, with 12 bases between the two ends. CDR3 loop: CASSLAGAGSPLHF. The CDR3 region has the DNA TGTGCCAGCAGCTTGGCAGGGGCTGGTTCACCCCTCCACTTT.

The chain combines TRBV19 with TRBJ1-2, with D perhaps TRBD1 (6 bases). The germline V gene has CDR1 LNHDA and CDR2 SQIVND (reference sequence). V was clipped by 2 bases and J by 5 bases, with 12 bases between them. This CDR3 is 14 amino acids long. CDR3 sequence (DNA): TGTGCCAGTAGTATAACAGGGCCTTGGTATGGCTACACCTTC. It yields the protein CASSITGPWYGYTF.

The chain combines TRBV5-1 with TRBJ2-5; possible D gene TRBD1, 5 bases. The CDR3 extends over 16 amino acids. Germline CDR1 SGHRS, CDR2 YFSETQ. The ends were cut back, 0 bases at V and 5 bases at J, with 17 bases in the middle. The CDR3 region is CASSLVSQGYGETQYF. CDR3 bases: TGCGCCAGCAGCTTGGTTTCCCAGGGTTATGGGGAGACCCAGTACTTC.

J is TRBJ2-1 and V is TRBV19; D is undetermined. The germline CDR1 and CDR2 sequences are LNHDA and SQIVND (reference sequence). This CDR3 contains 17 residues. Trimming shortened V by 0 bases and J by 0 bases, and 12 bases separated the two germline ends. The chain's CDR3 is CASSIDPYENSYNEQFF. CDR3 in DNA: TGTGCCAGTAGTATAGATCCCTATGAGAACTCCTACAATGAGCAGTTCTTC. Full variable domain (missing parts from reference TRBV19 and TRBJ2-1): DGGITQSPKYLFRKEGQNVTLSCEQNLNHDAMYWYRQDPGQGLRLIYYSQIVNDFQKGDIAEGYSVSREKKESFPLTVTSAQKNPTAFYLCASSIDPYENSYNEQFFGPGTRLTVL.

The chain recombines TRBV7-9 with TRBJ2-1; no reliable D call. Between the trimmed V and J ends, which lost 3 bases and 8 bases, there was a span of 8 bases. Germline values: CDR1 SEHNR, CDR2 FQNEAQ (reference sequence). The CDR3 has 12 residues. CDR3 DNA: TGTGCCAGCAGCTTTATCCCGGATGAGCAGTTCTTC. Translated, it gives CASSFIPDEQFF.

This chain joins TRBV30 and TRBJ1-2; D remains unclear. The CDR3 length is 15 residues. The V and J ends lost 0 bases and 3 bases respectively, with 14 bases between them. CDR1 and CDR2 from the germline V gene are GTSNPN and SVGIG (reference sequence). The CDR3 coding sequence is TGTGCCTGGAGTGTCGACCAACTGGAGGACTATGGCTACACCTTC. Translating it yields CAWSVDQLEDYGYTF.